This T cell receptor beta chain was sequenced for a study of OX40 agonist ivuxolimab in advanced cancers. The CDR3 is 14 residues long. The V gene's germline CDR1 is MGHRA and CDR2 YSYEKL. Trimming took off 4 bases at V and 2 bases at J, with 11 bases between the two ends. Whole-study findings and limits: Researchers did not establish what antigens the expanded peripheral T cells target.

TCRdb keeps only in-frame clones here, not all; method: immunoSEQ multiplex PCR. The sample yields 42,000 or so clones, around 84% seen once. For this clone: What it binds is unknown.

Specimen: CD4+ or CD8+ T cells sorted from blood, collected in a trial of the OX40 agonist ivuxolimab. This chain uses TRBV4-1 with TRBJ1-2; possible D gene TRBD1, 5 bases. The source is an adult with an advanced solid tumor such as melanoma, head and neck, liver or kidney cancer. The chain's CDR3 is CASSLGTENYGYTF. Here the CDR3 DNA reads TGCGCCAGCAGCCTAGGGACCGAGAACTATGGCTACACCTTC.